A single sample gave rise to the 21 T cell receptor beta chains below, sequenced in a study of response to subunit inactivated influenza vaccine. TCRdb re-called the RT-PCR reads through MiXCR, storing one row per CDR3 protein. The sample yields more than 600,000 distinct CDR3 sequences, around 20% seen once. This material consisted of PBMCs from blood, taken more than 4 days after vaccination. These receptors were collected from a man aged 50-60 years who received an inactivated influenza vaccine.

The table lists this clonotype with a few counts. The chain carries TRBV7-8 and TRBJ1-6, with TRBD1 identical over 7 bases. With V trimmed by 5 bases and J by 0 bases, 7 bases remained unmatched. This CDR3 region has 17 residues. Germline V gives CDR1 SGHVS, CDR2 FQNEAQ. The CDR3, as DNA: TGTGCCAGCAGCCTCGACAGGGATCCCTCCTATAATTCACCCCTCCACTTT. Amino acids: CASSLDRDPSYNSPLHF.

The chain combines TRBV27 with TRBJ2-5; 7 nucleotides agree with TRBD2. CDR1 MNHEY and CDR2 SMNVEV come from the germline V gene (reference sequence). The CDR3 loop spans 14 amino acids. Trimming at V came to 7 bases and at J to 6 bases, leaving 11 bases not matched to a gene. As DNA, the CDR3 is TGTGCCAGCAAGGGAATCGGCGGGAGTCAGACCCAGTACTTC. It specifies CASKGIGGSQTQYF.

The CDR3 spells CASSPRATNTGELFF. The CDR3 DNA is TGTGCCAGCAGCCCCAGGGCGACGAACACCGGGGAGCTGTTTTTT. This chain connects TRBV9 to TRBJ2-2, with D perhaps matching TRBD1 (5 bases). The CDR3 extends over 15 amino acids. CDR1 SGDLS and CDR2 YYNGEE come from the germline V gene. V was shortened by 4 bases and J by 0 bases, with 10 bases between the two germline ends. The full variable domain, rest sourced from reference TRBV9 and TRBJ2-2, is DSGVTQTPKHLITATGQRVTLRCSPRSGDLSVYWYQQSLDQGLQFLIQYYNGEERAKGNILERFSAQQFPDLHSELNLSSLELGDSALYFCASSPRATNTGELFFGEGSRLTVL.

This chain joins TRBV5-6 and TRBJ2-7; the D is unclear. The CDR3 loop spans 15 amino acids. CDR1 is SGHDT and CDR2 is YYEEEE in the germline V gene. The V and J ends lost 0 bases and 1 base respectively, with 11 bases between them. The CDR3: CASSLGGVGSYEQYF. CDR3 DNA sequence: TGTGCCAGCAGCTTGGGTGGGGTAGGATCCTACGAGCAGTACTTC.

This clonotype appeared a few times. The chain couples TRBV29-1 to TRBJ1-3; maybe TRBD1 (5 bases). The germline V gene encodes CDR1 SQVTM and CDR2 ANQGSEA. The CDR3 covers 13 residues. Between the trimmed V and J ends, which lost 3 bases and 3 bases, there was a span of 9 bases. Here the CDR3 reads CSVDGQLGNTIYF. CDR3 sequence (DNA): TGCAGCGTTGATGGACAACTTGGAAACACCATATATTTT.

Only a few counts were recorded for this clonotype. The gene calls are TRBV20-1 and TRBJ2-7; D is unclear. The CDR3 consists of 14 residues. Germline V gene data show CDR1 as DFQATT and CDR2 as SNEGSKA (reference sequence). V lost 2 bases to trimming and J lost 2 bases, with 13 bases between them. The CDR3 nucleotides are TGCAGTGCTAGAAGTAATACCAACCCCTACGAGCAGTACTTC. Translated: CSARSNTNPYEQYF.

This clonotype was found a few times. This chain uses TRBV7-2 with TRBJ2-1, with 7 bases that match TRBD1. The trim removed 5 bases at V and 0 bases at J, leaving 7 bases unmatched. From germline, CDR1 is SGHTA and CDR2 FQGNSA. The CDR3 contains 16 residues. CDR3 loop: CASSQTGTASYNEQFF. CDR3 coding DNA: TGTGCCAGCAGCCAAACCGGGACAGCCTCCTACAATGAGCAGTTCTTC.

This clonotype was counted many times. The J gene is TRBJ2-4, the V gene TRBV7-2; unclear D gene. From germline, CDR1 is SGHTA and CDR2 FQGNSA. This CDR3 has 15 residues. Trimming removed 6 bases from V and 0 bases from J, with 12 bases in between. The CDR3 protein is CASSSYDLAKNIQYF. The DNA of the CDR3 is TGTGCCAGCAGTTCCTACGATCTAGCCAAAAACATTCAGTACTTC.

This CDR3 reads CASSQGRGPYQQYF. The DNA of the CDR3 is TGTGCCAGCAGCCAAGGCAGGGGTCCGTACCAGCAGTACTTC. The chain recombines TRBV7-2 with TRBJ2-7; tentatively, D is TRBD1 (6 bases). Trimming stripped 5 bases from V and 8 bases from J, with 19 bases between. This CDR3 is 14 amino acids long. CDR1 SGHTA and CDR2 FQGNSA come from the germline V gene. Using reference TRBV7-2 and TRBJ2-7 for the parts outside the CDR3, the full variable domain is GAGVSQSPSNKVTEKGKDVELRCDPISGHTALYWYRQSLGQGLEFLIYFQGNSAPDKSGLPSDRFSAERTGGSVSTLTIQRTQQEDSAVYLCASSQGRGPYQQYFGPGTRLTVT.

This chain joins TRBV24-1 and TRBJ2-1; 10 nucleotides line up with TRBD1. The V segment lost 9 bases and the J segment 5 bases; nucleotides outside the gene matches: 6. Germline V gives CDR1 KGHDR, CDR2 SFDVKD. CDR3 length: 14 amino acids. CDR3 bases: TGTGCCACCGTCGGACAGGGGGAAGACAATGAGCAGTTCTTC. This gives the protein CATVGQGEDNEQFF.

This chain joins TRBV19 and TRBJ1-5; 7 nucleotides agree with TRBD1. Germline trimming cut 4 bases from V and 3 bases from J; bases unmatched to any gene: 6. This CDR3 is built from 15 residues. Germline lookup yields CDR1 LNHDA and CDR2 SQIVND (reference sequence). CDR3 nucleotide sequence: TGTGCCAGTAGTACCACGGACAGGAACAATCAGCCCCAGCATTTT. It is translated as CASSTTDRNNQPQHF.

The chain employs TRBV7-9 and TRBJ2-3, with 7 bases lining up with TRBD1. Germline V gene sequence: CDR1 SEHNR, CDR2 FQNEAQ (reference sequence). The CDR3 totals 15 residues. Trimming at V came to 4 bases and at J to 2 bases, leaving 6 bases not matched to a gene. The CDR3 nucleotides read TGTGCCAGCAGCTCTCGGACAGGCTCCACAGATACGCAGTATTTT. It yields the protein CASSSRTGSTDTQYF.

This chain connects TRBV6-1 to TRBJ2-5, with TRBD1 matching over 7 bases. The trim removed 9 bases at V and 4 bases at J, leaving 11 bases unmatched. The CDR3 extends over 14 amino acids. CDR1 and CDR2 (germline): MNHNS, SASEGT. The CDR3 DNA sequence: TGTGCCAGACAGAGGACAGGCATTAGAGAGACCCAGTACTTC. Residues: CARQRTGIRETQYF.

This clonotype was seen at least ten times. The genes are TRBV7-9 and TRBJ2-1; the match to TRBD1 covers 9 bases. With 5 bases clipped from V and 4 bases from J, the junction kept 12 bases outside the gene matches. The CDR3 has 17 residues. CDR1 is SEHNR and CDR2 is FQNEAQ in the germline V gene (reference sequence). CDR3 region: CASSQSLGQGKYNEQFF. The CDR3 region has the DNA TGTGCCAGCAGCCAAAGCTTGGGACAGGGAAAATACAATGAGCAGTTCTTC.

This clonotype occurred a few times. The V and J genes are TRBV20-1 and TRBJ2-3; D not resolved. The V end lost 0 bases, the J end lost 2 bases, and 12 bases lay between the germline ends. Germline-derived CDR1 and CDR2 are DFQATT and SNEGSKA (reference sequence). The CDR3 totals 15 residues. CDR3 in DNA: TGCAGTGCTAGAGATCGCAGGCGGCACACAGATACGCAGTATTTT. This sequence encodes CSARDRRRHTDTQYF.

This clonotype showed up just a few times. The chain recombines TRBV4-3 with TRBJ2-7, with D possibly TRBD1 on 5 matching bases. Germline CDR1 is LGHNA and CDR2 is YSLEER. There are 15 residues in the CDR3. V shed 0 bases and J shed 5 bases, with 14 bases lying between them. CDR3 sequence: CASSQEAPGRDEQYF. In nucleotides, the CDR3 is TGCGCCAGCAGCCAAGAGGCGCCAGGGCGCGACGAGCAGTACTTC.

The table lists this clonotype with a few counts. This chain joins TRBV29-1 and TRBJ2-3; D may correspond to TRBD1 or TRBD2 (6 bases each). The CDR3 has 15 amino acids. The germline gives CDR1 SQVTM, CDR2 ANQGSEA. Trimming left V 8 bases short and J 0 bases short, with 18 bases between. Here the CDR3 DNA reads TGCAGCACTTCCTTAGGGGGGTTTAGCACAGATACGCAGTATTTT. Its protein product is CSTSLGGFSTDTQYF.

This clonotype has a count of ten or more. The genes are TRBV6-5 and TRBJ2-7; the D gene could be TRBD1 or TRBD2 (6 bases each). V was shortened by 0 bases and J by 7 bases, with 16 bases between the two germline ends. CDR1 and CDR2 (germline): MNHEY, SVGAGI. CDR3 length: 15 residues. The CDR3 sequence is CASSYSISLGGEQYF. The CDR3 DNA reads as TGTGCCAGCAGTTACTCGATCTCCCTAGGGGGGGAGCAGTACTTC.

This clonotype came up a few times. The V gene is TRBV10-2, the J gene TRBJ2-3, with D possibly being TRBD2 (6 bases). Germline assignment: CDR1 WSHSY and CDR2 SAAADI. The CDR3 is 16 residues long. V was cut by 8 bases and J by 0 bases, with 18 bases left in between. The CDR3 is CASGTSSAPSTDTQYF. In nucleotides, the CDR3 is TGCGCCAGCGGCACTAGCTCGGCCCCTAGCACAGATACGCAGTATTTT.

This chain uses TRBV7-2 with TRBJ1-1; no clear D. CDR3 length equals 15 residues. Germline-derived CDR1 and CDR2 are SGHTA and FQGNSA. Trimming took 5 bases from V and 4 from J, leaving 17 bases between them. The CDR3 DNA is TGTGCCAGCAGCCGCGTTGGGCACCGCAGCACTGAAGCTTTCTTT. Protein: CASSRVGHRSTEAFF.

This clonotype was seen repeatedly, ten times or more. The CDR3 region has the DNA TGTGCCAGCACCCCGGACGGTTCCTATGGCTACACCTTC. It yields the protein CASTPDGSYGYTF. J is TRBJ1-2 and V is TRBV6-2 or TRBV6-3; D not resolved. The V gene's germline CDR1 is MNHEY and CDR2 SVGEGT. V was clipped by 7 bases and J by 4 bases, with 13 bases between them. The CDR3 covers 13 residues.